This TCR beta chain was sequenced in a study of PD-L1 blockade in urothelial cancer. As for the study in general: From 0 to 3 prior chemotherapy regimens had been given to the patients. Samples of blood were analyzed 3 weeks (second dose) and 6 weeks after treatment start.

Added to each PCR by spiking were synthetic TCR analog templates. The table came from immunoSEQ multiplex PCR; TCRdb's copy has only in-frame clones and leaves some out. The sample holds roughly 39,000 clones, roughly 91% seen once. The material sequenced was PBMCs, taken around atezolizumab (anti-PD-L1) treatment. The TCR originated in a man in his 60s with urothelial cancer.

The CDR3 DNA follows: TGCGCCAGCAGCTGGGACAGGGGGCATGAGCAGTACTTC. This encodes CASSWDRGHEQYF. The rearrangement uses TRBV4-1 and TRBJ2-7; 12 positions match TRBD1. CDR1 is MGHRA, CDR2 YSYEKL, per germline. V lost 5 bases to trimming and J lost 7 bases; unmatched junction nucleotides: 3. The CDR3 is made up of 13 amino acids.